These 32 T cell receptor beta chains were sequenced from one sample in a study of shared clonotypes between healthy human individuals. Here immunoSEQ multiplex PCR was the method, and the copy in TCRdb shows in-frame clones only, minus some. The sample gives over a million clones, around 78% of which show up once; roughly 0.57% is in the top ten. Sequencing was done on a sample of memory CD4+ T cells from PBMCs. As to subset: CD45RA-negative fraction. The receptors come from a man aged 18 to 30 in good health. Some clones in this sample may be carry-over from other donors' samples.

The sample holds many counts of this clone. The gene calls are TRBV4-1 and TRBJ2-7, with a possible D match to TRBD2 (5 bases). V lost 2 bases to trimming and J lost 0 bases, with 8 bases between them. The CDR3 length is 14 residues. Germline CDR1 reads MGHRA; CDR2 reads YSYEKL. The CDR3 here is CASSQMSGSYEQYF. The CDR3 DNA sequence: TGCGCCAGCAGCCAAATGAGCGGCTCCTACGAGCAGTACTTC.

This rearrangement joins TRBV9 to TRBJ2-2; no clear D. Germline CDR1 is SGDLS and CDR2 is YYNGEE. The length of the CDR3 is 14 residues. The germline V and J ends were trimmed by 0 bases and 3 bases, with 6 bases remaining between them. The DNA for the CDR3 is TGTGCCAGCAGCGTAGGACGGTACACCGGGGAGCTGTTTTTT. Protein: CASSVGRYTGELFF.

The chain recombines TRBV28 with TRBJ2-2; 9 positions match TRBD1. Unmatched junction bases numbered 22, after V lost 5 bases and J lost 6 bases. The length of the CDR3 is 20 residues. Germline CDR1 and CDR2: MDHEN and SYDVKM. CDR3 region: CASSLLRPGTGFRGSGELFF. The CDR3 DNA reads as TGTGCCAGCAGTCTTTTACGTCCCGGGACAGGGTTTAGGGGTTCCGGGGAGCTGTTTTTT.

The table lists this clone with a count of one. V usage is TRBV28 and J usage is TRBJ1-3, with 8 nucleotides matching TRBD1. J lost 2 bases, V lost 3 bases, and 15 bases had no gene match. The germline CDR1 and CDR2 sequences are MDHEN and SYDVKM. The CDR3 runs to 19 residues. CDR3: CASSFDGWTGRNPGNTIYF. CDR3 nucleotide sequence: TGTGCCAGCAGTTTCGACGGATGGACAGGGCGGAATCCTGGAAACACCATATATTTT.

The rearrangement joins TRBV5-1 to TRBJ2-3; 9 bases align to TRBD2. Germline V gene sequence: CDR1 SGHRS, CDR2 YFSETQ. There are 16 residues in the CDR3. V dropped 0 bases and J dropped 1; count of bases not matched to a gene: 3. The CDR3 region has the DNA TGCGCCAGCAGCTTGGGACTAGCGGAAGGCACAGATACGCAGTATTTT. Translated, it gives CASSLGLAEGTDTQYF. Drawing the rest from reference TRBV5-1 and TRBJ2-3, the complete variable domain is KAGVTQTPRYLIKTRGQQVTLSCSPISGHRSVSWYQQTPGQGLQFLFEYFSETQRNKGNFPGRFSGRQFSNSRSEMNVSTLELGDSALYLCASSLGLAEGTDTQYFGPGTRLTVL.

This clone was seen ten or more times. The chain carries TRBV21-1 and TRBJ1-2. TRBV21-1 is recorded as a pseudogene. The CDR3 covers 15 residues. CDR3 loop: CASSKEGRTNYGYTF. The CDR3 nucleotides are TGTGCCAGCAGCAAAGAGGGGAGAACTAACTATGGCTACACCTTC.

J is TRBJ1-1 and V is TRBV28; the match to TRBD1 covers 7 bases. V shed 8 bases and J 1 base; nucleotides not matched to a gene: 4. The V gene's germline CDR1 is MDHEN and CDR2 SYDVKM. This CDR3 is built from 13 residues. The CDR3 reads CASERQGNTEAFF. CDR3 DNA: TGTGCCAGCGAACGACAGGGGAACACTGAAGCTTTCTTT. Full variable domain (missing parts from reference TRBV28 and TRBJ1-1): DVKVTQSSRYLVKRTGEKVFLECVQDMDHENMFWYRQDPGLGLRLIYFSYDVKMKEKGDIPEGYSVSREKKERFSLILESASTNQTSMYLCASERQGNTEAFFGQGTRLTVV.

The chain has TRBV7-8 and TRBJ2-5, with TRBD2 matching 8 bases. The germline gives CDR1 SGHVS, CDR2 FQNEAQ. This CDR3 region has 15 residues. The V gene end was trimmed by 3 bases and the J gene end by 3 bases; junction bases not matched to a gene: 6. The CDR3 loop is CASSLVAGTKETQYF. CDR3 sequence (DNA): TGTGCCAGCAGCTTGGTAGCGGGGACCAAAGAGACCCAGTACTTC. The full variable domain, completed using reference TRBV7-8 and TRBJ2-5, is GAGVSQSPRYKVAKRGQDVALRCDPISGHVSLFWYQQALGQGPEFLTYFQNEAQLDKSGLPSDRFFAERPEGSVSTLKIQRTQQEDSAVYLCASSLVAGTKETQYFGPGTRLLVL.

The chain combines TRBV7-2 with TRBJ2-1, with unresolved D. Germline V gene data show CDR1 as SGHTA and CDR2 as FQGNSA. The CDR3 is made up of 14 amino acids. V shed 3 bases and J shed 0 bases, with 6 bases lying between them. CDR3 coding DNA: TGTGCCAGCAGCTTGAGGAACTCCTACAATGAGCAGTTCTTC. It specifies CASSLRNSYNEQFF.

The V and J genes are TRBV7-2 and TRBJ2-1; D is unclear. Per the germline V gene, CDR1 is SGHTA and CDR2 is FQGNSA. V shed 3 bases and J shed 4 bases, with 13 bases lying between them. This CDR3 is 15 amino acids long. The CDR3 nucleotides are TGTGCCAGCAGCTTGCGGACGATGGGGTACAATGAGCAGTTCTTC. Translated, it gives CASSLRTMGYNEQFF.

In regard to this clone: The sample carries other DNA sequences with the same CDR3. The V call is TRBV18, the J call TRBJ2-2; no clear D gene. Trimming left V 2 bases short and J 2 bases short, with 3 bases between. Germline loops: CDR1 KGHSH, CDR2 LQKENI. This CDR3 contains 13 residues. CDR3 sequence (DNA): TGTGCCAGCTCACCAGTTAACACCGGGGAGCTGTTTTTT. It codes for CASSPVNTGELFF. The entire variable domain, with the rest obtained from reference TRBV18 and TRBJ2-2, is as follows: NAGVMQNPRHLVRRRGQEARLRCSPMKGHSHVYWYRQLPEEGLKFMVYLQKENIIDESGMPKERFSAEFPKEGPSILRIQQVVRGDSAAYFCASSPVNTGELFFGEGSRLTVL.

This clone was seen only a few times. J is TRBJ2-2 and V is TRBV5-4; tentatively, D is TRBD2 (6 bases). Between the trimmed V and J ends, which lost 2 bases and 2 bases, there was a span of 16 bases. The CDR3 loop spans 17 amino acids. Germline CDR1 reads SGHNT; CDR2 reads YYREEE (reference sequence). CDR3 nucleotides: TGTGCCAGCAGCTTAGGACTACTTCGCCTAAACACCGGGGAGCTGTTTTTT. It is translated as CASSLGLLRLNTGELFF. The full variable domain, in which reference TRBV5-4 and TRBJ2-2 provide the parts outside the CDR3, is ETGVTQSPTHLIKTRGQQVTLRCSSQSGHNTVSWYQQALGQGPQFIFQYYREEENGRGNFPPRFSGLQFPNYSSELNVNALELDDSALYLCASSLGLLRLNTGELFFGEGSRLTVL.

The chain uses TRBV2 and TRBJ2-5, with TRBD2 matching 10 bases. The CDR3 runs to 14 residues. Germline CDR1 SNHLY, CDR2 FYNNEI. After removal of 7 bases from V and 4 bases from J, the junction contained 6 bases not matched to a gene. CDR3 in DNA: TGTGCCAGCAAGGAGGCTAGCGGGAGAGAGACCCAGTACTTC. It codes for CASKEASGRETQYF.

CDR3 region: CASSAMTGGEDEQYF. CDR3 DNA: TGTGCCAGCAGTGCAATGACAGGGGGCGAGGACGAGCAGTACTTC. The V gene is TRBV6-1, the J gene TRBJ2-7; 10 nucleotides agree with TRBD1. This CDR3 is 15 amino acids long. Per the germline V gene, CDR1 is MNHNS and CDR2 is SASEGT. With 4 bases clipped from V and 5 bases from J, the junction kept 8 bases outside the gene matches.

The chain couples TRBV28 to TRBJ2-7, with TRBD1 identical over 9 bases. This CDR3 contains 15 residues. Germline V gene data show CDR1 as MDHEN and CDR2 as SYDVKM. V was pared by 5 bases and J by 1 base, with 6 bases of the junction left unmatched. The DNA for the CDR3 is TGTGCCAGCAGTAGCGGACAGGGGCATTCCTACGAGCAGTACTTC. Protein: CASSSGQGHSYEQYF.

DNA of the CDR3: TGTGCCAGCAGCACCGCTGCCGGGGCCGGTGGCTACACCTTC. Amino acids: CASSTAAGAGGYTF. This sequence joins TRBV5-6 and TRBJ1-2; a weak D match, TRBD1 (5 bases). Germline assignment: CDR1 SGHDT and CDR2 YYEEEE. V was cut by 4 bases and J by 7 bases, with 17 bases left in between. CDR3 length: 14 amino acids.

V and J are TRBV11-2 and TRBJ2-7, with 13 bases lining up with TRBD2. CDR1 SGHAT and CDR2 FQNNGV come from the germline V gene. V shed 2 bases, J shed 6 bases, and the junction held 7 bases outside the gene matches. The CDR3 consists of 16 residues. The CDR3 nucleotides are TGTGCCAGCAGCTTACGGACTAGCGGGAGTATCTCCGAGCAGTACTTC. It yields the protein CASSLRTSGSISEQYF. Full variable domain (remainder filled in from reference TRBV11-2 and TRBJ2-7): EAGVAQSPRYKIIEKRQSVAFWCNPISGHATLYWYQQILGQGPKLLIQFQNNGVVDDSQLPKDRFSAERLKGVDSTLKIQPAKLEDSAVYLCASSLRTSGSISEQYFGPGTRLTVT.

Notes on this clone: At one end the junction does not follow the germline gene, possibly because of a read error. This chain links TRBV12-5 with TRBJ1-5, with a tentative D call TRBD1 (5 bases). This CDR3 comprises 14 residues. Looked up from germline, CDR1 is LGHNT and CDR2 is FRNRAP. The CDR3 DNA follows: TGTGCTAGTGGTTTGGTAAAGGGGCGAAGATTCCCGTATTTT. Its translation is CASGLVKGRRFPYF.

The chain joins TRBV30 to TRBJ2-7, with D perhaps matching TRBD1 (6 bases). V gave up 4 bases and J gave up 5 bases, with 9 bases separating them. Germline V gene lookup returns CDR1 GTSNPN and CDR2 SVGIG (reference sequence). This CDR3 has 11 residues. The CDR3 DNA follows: TGTGCCTGGACAGGGGAAGACGAGCAGTACTTC. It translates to CAWTGEDEQYF.

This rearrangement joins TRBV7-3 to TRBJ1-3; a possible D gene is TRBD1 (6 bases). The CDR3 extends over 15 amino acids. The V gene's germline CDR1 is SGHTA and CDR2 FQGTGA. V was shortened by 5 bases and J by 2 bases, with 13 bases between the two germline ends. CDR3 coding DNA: TGTGCCAGCAGCCCCTATGGGACAACTGGAAACACCATATATTTT. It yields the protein CASSPYGTTGNTIYF.

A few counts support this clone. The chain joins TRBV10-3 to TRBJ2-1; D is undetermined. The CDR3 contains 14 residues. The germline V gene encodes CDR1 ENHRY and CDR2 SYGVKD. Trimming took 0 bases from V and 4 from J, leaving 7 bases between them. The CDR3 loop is CAISESGLYNEQFF. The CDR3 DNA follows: TGTGCCATCAGTGAGTCAGGCCTATACAATGAGCAGTTCTTC.

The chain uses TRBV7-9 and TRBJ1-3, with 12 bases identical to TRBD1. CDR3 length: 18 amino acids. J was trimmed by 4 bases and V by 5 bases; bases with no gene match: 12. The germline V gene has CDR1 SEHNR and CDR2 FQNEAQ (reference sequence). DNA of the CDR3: TGTGCCAGCAGCCACCCGGGACAGGGGGCCTTGTCGGGAAACACCATATATTTT. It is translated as CASSHPGQGALSGNTIYF.

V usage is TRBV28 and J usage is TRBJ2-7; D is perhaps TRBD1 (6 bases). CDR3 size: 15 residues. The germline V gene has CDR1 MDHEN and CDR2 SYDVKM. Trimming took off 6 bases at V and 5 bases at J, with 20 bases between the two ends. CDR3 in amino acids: CASSTRGTGMNEQYF. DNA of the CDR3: TGTGCCAGCAGCACTAGAGGAACAGGGATGAACGAGCAGTACTTC.

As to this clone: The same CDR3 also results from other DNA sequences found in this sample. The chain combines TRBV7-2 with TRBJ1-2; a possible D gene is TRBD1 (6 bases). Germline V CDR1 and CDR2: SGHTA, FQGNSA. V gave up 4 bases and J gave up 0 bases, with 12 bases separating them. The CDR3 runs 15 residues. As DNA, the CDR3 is TGTGCCAGCAGCTCGCCGGACAGAGCTAACTATGGCTACACCTTC. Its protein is CASSSPDRANYGYTF.

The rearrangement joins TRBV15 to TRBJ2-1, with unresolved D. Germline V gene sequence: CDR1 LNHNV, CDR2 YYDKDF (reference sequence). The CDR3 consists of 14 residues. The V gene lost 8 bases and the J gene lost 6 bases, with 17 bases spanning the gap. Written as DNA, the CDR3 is TGTGCCACCGGGCTTGGCGGCAATCCCAATGAGCAGTTCTTC. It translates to CATGLGGNPNEQFF.

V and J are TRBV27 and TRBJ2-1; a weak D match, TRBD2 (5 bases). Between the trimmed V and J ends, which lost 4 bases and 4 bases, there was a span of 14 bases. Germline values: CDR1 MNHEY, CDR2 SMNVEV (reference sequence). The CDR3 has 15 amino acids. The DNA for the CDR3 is TGTGCCAGCAGTTCCCCCTCGACTAAATACAATGAGCAGTTCTTC. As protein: CASSSPSTKYNEQFF.

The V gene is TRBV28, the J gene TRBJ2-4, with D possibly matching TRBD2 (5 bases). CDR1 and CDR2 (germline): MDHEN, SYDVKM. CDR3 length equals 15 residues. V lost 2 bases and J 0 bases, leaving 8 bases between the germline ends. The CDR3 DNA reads TGTGCCAGCAGTTTAGCGAGGGTAGCCAAAAACATTCAGTACTTC. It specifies CASSLARVAKNIQYF. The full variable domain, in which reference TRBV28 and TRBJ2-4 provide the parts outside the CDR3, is DVKVTQSSRYLVKRTGEKVFLECVQDMDHENMFWYRQDPGLGLRLIYFSYDVKMKEKGDIPEGYSVSREKKERFSLILESASTNQTSMYLCASSLARVAKNIQYFGAGTRLSVL.

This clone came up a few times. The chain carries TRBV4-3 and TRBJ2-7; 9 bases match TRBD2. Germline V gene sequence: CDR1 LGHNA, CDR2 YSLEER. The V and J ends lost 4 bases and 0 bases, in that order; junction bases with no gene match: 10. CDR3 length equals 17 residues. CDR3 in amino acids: CASSRMALAGPSYEQYF. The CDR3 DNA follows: TGCGCCAGCAGCCGGATGGCTCTAGCGGGGCCCTCCTACGAGCAGTACTTC.

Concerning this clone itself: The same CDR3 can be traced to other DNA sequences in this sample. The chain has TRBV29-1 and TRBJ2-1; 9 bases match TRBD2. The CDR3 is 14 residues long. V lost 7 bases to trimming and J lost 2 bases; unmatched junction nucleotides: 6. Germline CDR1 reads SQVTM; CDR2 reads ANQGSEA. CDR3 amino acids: CSDLSGRPYNEQFF. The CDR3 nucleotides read TGCAGCGACCTGAGCGGGAGGCCCTACAATGAGCAGTTCTTC.

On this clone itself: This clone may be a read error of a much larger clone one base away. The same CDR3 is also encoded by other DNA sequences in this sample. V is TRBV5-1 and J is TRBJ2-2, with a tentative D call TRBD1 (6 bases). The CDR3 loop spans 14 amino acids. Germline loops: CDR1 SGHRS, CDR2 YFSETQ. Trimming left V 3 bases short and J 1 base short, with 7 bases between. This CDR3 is CASSSTGNTGELFF. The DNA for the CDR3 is TGCGCCAGCAGCTCGACAGGGAACACCGGGGAGCTGTTTTTT.

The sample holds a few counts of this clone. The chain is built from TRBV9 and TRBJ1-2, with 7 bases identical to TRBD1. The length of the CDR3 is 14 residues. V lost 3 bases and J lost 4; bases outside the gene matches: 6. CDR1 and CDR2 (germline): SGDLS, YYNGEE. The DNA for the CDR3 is TGTGCCAGCAGCGGTTCGGGACAGATCTATGGCTACACCTTC. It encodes CASSGSGQIYGYTF. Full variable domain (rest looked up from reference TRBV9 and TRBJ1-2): DSGVTQTPKHLITATGQRVTLRCSPRSGDLSVYWYQQSLDQGLQFLIQYYNGEERAKGNILERFSAQQFPDLHSELNLSSLELGDSALYFCASSGSGQIYGYTFGSGTRLTVV.

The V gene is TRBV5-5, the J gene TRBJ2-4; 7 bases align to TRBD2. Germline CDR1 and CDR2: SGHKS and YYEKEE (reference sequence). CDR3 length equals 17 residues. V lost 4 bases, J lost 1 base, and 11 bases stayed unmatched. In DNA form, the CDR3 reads TGTGCCAGCAGCCTAACGACTAGCCCCGCGGCCAAAAACATTCAGTACTTC. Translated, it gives CASSLTTSPAAKNIQYF.